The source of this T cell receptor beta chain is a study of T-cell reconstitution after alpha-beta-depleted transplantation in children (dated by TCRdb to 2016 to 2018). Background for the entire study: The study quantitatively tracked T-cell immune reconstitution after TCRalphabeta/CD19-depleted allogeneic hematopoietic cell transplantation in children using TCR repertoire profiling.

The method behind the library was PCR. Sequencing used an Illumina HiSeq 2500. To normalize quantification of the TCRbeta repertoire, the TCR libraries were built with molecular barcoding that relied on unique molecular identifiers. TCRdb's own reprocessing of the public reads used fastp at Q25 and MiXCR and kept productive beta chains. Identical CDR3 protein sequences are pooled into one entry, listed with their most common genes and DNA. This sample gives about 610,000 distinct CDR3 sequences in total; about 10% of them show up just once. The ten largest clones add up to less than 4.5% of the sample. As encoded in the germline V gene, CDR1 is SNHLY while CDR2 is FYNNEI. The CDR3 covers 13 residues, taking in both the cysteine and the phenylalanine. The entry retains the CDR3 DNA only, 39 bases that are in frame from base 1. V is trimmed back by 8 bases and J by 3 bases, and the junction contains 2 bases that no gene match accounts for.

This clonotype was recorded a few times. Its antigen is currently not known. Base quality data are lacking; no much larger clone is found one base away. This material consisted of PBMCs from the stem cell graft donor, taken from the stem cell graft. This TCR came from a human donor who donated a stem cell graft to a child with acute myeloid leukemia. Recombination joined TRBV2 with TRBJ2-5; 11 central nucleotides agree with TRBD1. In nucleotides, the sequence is TGTGCCAGCGCGGGACAGGGGGAAGAGACCCAGTACTTC. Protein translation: CASAGQGEETQYF.